This T cell receptor (beta chain) was captured by sequencing in a study of Tregs in tolerant kidney transplant recipients. The CDR3 consists of 15 residues. Germline assignment: CDR1 SQVTM and CDR2 ANQGSEA. Trimming at V came to 3 bases and at J to 4 bases, leaving 8 bases not matched to a gene. Using immunoSEQ multiplex PCR, the repertoire was profiled, and TCRdb retains in-frame clones only, with some absent. Found here are about 30,000 clones; the top ten clones hold around an eighth. Study findings and constraints: Nucleotide sequences could not be compared across some patients' samples due to primer changes. In tolerant patients, donor-specific Tregs outgrew total Tregs, suggesting antigen-driven expansion. Biological reproducibility was not directly addressed, but technical replication error appeared minimal.

As to this clone: Its target is unknown. With the read ending 3 residues before the CDR3 end, the germline J gene is used to fill in that end.

CD4+CD25+CD127- Tregs, CD4+CD25- non-Tregs, CD4 and CD8 cells were sorted. The chain couples TRBV29-1 to TRBJ2-5, with 10 bases identical to TRBD2. The TCR comes from a human donor who received a combined kidney and bone marrow transplant. The source material was CD8+ T cells from blood, sampled before the transplant. The CDR3 loop reads CSVDASGRARETQYF. CDR3 DNA (partial): TGCAGCGTTGACGCCAGCGGGAGGGCCCGAGAGACC.